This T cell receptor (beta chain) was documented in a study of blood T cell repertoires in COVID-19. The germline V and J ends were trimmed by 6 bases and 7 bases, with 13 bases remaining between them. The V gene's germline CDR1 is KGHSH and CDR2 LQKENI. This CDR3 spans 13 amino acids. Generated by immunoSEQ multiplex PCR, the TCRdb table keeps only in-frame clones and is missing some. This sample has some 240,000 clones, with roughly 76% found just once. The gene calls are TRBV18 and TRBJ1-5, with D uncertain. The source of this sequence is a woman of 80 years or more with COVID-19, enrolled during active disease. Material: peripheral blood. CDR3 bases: TGTGCCAGCTCCTCTTTCGGGGAACAGCCCCAGCATTTT. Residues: CASSSFGEQPQHF. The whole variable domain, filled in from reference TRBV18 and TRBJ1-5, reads NAGVMQNPRHLVRRRGQEARLRCSPMKGHSHVYWYRQLPEEGLKFMVYLQKENIIDESGMPKERFSAEFPKEGPSILRIQQVVRGDSAAYFCASSSFGEQPQHFGDGTRLSIL.